These 9 T cell receptor beta chains originate from one sample sequenced in a study of Ad26.COV2.S vaccination and SARS-CoV-2 variants (dated by TCRdb to about 2021). What the treatment or condition label conveys for this sample: some 20 received Ad26.COV2.S at low or high dose, single or two shots; about 5 received placebo; per-sample allocation not given. For vaccine and placebo recipients, repertoires were sequenced using samples collected on day 63 after the first injection. The method was the immunoSEQ multiplex PCR assay. Held by TCRdb, this immuneACCESS table contains in-frame sequences only and omits some clones. Under half of the omission traces to an unresolved V gene where checked; the cause of the rest is unknown. For this sample there are hundreds of thousands of clones; about 90% appear just once. Approximately 1.6% of the sample lies in the top ten. The specimen comprised peripheral blood, sampled in a trial of Ad26.COV2.S vaccine versus placebo. These receptors all stem from a person aged 18-60 years who received the Ad26.COV2.S COVID-19 vaccine or a placebo.

The V call is TRBV7-2, the J call TRBJ1-2; possibly TRBD1 for D (5 bases). The length of the CDR3 is 15 residues. Germline V lookup: CDR1 SGHTA, CDR2 FQGNSA. Trimming cost V 4 bases and J 4 bases, with 16 bases left between them. This chain's CDR3 is CASSSGTKRRYGYTF. In DNA form, the CDR3 reads TGTGCCAGCAGCTCGGGGACGAAACGGCGCTATGGCTACACCTTC.

The chain carries TRBV11-2 and TRBJ1-1; 7 bases align to TRBD1. The V segment lost 0 bases and the J segment 0 bases; nucleotides outside the gene matches: 4. The CDR3 has 16 amino acids. The germline gives CDR1 SGHAT, CDR2 FQNNGV. CDR3 sequence: CASSLDRGLMNTEAFF. CDR3 bases: TGTGCCAGCAGCTTAGACAGGGGGTTGATGAACACTGAAGCTTTCTTT.

The chain carries TRBV3-1 (or the pseudogene TRBV3-2) and TRBJ2-3, with D unresolved. This CDR3 is built from 17 residues. Germline CDR1 reads LGHDT; CDR2 reads YNNKEL (reference sequence). The germline V and J ends were trimmed by 2 bases and 0 bases, with 15 bases remaining between them. The CDR3 coding sequence is TGTGCCAGCAGCCAAAGTTCTATTCCCGCTAGCACAGATACGCAGTATTTT. Protein product: CASSQSSIPASTDTQYF.

The chain recombines TRBV7-9 with TRBJ2-3; D is perhaps TRBD2 (5 bases). The CDR3 covers 15 residues. Trimming took 5 bases from V and 1 from J, leaving 13 bases between them. Germline assignment: CDR1 SEHNR and CDR2 FQNEAQ (reference sequence). CDR3 sequence (DNA): TGTGCCAGCAGCCCCGGGAACGGCGGCACAGATACGCAGTATTTT. It specifies CASSPGNGGTDTQYF.

This chain uses TRBV7-6 with TRBJ2-2; maybe TRBD1 (6 bases). V was clipped by 4 bases and J by 7 bases, with 16 bases between them. Germline V gene lookup returns CDR1 SGHVS and CDR2 FNYEAQ. The CDR3 totals 15 residues. The CDR3 DNA reads TGTGCCAGCAGCTATACAGGGTTTTCGGGCGGGGAGCTGTTTTTT. Translation gives CASSYTGFSGGELFF.

The rearrangement joins TRBV4-3 to TRBJ1-6, with D perhaps TRBD1 (6 bases). This CDR3 has 18 residues. Looked up from germline, CDR1 is LGHNA and CDR2 is YSLEER. V was trimmed by 1 base and J by 7 bases, leaving 20 bases between them. DNA of the CDR3: TGCGCCAGCAGCCAAGGTCGACAGGCCACCTTTTGGAATTCACCCCTCCACTTT. The encoded protein is CASSQGRQATFWNSPLHF.

The gene calls are TRBV7-2 and TRBJ2-3, with TRBD1 as a possible D gene (6 bases). In germline, CDR1 is SGHTA, CDR2 FQGNSA. Trimming shortened V by 3 bases and J by 2 bases, and 18 bases separated the two germline ends. The CDR3 consists of 17 residues. This CDR3 reads CASSFIFRDTLTDTQYF. The CDR3, as DNA: TGTGCCAGCAGCTTCATCTTCCGGGACACCCTCACAGATACGCAGTATTTT.

The chain employs TRBV4-3 and TRBJ2-1, with 10 positions matching TRBD1. The germline V gene encodes CDR1 LGHNA and CDR2 YSLEER. The J segment lost 5 bases and the V segment lost 3 bases, leaving 10 bases of the junction unmatched. The CDR3 sequence is 17 residues long. The CDR3 nucleotides read TGCGCCAGCAGCCACAGAACCGGGACAGGGGTAAACAATGAGCAGTTCTTC. Protein product: CASSHRTGTGVNNEQFF.

This clone was observed a single time. The rearrangement links TRBV19 to TRBJ2-3; 7 bases agree with TRBD1. There are 17 residues in the CDR3. Germline assignment: CDR1 LNHDA and CDR2 SQIVND (reference sequence). Germline trimming cut 6 bases from V and 4 bases from J; bases unmatched to any gene: 16. CDR3 bases: TGTGCCAGTAGAGACCGACACCACAGGGGCGGCGCAGATACGCAGTATTTT. It encodes CASRDRHHRGGADTQYF.